Listed below are T cell receptor beta chains from one sample, sequenced in a study of T-cell reconstitution after alpha-beta-depleted transplantation in children. MiXCR was run by TCRdb on the PCR reads, yielding one entry per CDR3 protein. This table holds nearly 400,000 distinct CDR3 sequences, just over 20% found once. The sample consisted of PBMCs from the stem cell graft donor, taken from the stem cell graft. Receptors were obtained from a human donor who donated a stem cell graft to a child with acute myeloid leukemia. CDR3s leave out the opening cysteine and the closing phenylalanine or tryptophan. D genes are given only for firm matches.

13	TRBJ2-1	TRBV12-3/TRBV12-4	NA	ASSFGPPGYNEQF
10	TRBJ2-1	TRBV12-3/TRBV12-4	NA	ASSPEVGEQF
9	TRBJ2-1	TRBV29-1	NA	SVEVAGKQF
14	TRBJ1-1	TRBV5-1	NA	ASSWGEGMGNTEAF
12	TRBJ2-1	TRBV12-3/TRBV12-4	TRBD2	ASSFVGGPDEQF
12	TRBJ2-7	TRBV24-1	NA	ATSDGGTPYEQY
14	TRBJ2-7	TRBV5-1	TRBD1	ASSLAMGQGAYGQY
12	TRBJ2-7	TRBV5-1	NA	ASSTGTPNYEQY
15	TRBJ2-3	TRBV5-1	TRBD2	ASSLGTSSGFTDTQY
11	TRBJ2-7	TRBV4-3	NA	ASSQGLDYEQY
13	TRBJ1-3	TRBV4-1	TRBD1	ASSQAQGSGNTIY
12	TRBJ2-3	TRBV12-3/TRBV12-4	NA	ASSFGPTADTQY
11	TRBJ1-2	TRBV12-3/TRBV12-4	NA	ASSLQGGYGYT
10	TRBJ1-2	TRBV6-2/TRBV6-3	NA	ASSYSQGKRR
12	TRBJ2-5	TRBV12-3/TRBV12-4	TRBD1	ASSSTGVEETQY
12	TRBJ2-7	TRBV7-9	TRBD2	ASSSTEGLYEQY
13	TRBJ2-7	TRBV12-3/TRBV12-4	NA	ASTVSATFAYEQY
13	TRBJ2-3	TRBV20-1	TRBD2	STNLGLAGADTQY
13	TRBJ2-1	TRBV10-3	NA	AISESESSYNEQF
15	TRBJ1-2	TRBV12-3/TRBV12-4	NA	ASSFGSYEDQIYGYT
11	TRBJ1-4	TRBV28	NA	ASTPGTDEKLF
14	TRBJ1-3	TRBV12-3/TRBV12-4	NA	ASSLGAGFSGNTIY
13	TRBJ2-7	TRBV4-3	TRBD1	ASSQVPGQGSEQY
13	TRBJ2-3	TRBV20-1	TRBD1	SAQQGLDDSDTQY
15	TRBJ2-1	TRBV4-1	TRBD2	ASSQVPPGLAGTEQF
10	TRBJ1-1	TRBV24-1	NA	ATTEEGSEAF
10	TRBJ1-2	TRBV29-1	NA	SVQQANYGYT
14	TRBJ2-2	TRBV7-2	TRBD2	ASSFSGRAAVGELF